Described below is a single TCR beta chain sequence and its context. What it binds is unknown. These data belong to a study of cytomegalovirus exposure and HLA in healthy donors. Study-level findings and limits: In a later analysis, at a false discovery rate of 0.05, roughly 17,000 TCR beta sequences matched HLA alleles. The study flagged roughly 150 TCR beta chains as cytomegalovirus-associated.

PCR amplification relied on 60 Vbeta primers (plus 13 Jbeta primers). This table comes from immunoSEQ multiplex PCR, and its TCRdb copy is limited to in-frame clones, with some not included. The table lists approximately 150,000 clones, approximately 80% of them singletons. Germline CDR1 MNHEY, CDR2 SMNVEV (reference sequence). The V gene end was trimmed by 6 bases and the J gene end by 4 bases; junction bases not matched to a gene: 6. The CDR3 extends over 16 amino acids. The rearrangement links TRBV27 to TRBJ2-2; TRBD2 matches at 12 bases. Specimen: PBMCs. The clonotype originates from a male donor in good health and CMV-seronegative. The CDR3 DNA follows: TGTGCCAGCAGAAAAGGACTAGCGGGAAGCACCGGGGAGCTGTTTTTT. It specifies CASRKGLAGSTGELFF.